The TCR beta chain under discussion was sequenced for a study of blood T cell repertoires in COVID-19. Assay: immunoSEQ multiplex PCR; the TCRdb copy retains only in-frame clones and omits some. The sample has roughly 140,000 clones, about 87% seen once. Source material: peripheral blood. The receptor's source is a woman between 40 and 50 years old with acute or convalescent COVID-19.

This CDR3 is CAISDVRLAGVDEQYF. The CDR3 DNA is TGTGCCATCAGTGATGTCCGACTAGCGGGAGTGGACGAGCAGTACTTC. This chain uses TRBV10-3 with TRBJ2-7, with 12 bases lining up with TRBD2. The CDR3 spans 16 residues. Germline V CDR1 and CDR2: ENHRY, SYGVKD. The V segment lost 3 bases and the J segment 5 bases; nucleotides outside the gene matches: 8.